The 3 T cell receptor beta chains below were found in one sample sequenced in a study of Graves' ophthalmopathy and Graves' hyperthyroidism. Amplification from RNA transcripts yielded the TCR beta CDR3 regions. Second-round multiplex PCR came after first-round RT-PCR with HTBI primers. Using its own MiXCR run on the multiplex PCR reads, TCRdb lists one record per CDR3 protein. The sample contains roughly 36,000 distinct CDR3 sequences, approximately 50% of which appear only once. Sequenced input: peripheral blood. The receptors were sampled from an adult woman with stable Graves' hyperthyroidism.

As concerns this clonotype: The DNA is omitted, as the CDR3 cannot be located on it reliably, and the CDR3 follows TCRdb's listing. The rearrangement links TRBV2 to TRBJ2-5. Germline loops: CDR1 SNHLY, CDR2 FYNNEI. A total of 23 residues make up the CDR3, ends included. CDR3 protein: CASSDAYSLLLYGYTFGSGTQYF.

The rearrangement joins TRBV10-3 to TRBJ2-5; 9 bases line up with TRBD2. Germline lookup yields CDR1 ENHRY and CDR2 SYGVKD. This CDR3 has 17 amino acids. Trimming cost V 0 bases and J 4 bases; bases outside gene matches: 9. The CDR3 loop reads CAISESTIAGVVETQYF. The DNA of the CDR3 is TGTGCCATCAGTGAGTCGACAATAGCGGGAGTGGTAGAGACCCAGTACTTC.

The chain employs TRBV20-1 and TRBJ1-6, with D maybe TRBD1 (5 bases). V lost 0 bases and J 9 bases, leaving 12 bases between the germline ends. CDR1 and CDR2 (germline): DFQATT, SNEGSKA (reference sequence). This CDR3 is built from 14 residues. In DNA form, the CDR3 reads TGCAGTGCTAGAGACATCGATGGGGGTTCACCCCTCCACTTT. As protein: CSARDIDGGSPLHF.